Presented here are 19 T cell receptor beta chains from one specimen sequenced in a study of OX40 agonist ivuxolimab in advanced cancers. Measured with immunoSEQ multiplex PCR; TCRdb has only the in-frame clones, and not every one. The data contain roughly 64,000 clones, around 90% of them singletons. The starting material was CD4+ or CD8+ T cells sorted from blood, obtained in a trial of the OX40 agonist ivuxolimab. These receptors came from an adult with an advanced solid tumor such as melanoma, head and neck, liver or kidney cancer.

V is TRBV5-6 and J is TRBJ1-2; 11 nucleotides agree with TRBD1. Germline CDR1 reads SGHDT; CDR2 reads YYEEEE. This CDR3 has 17 amino acids. V was clipped by 3 bases and J by 4 bases; unmatched bases: 11. The CDR3 DNA is TGTGCCAGCAGCTCCCGGGACAGGGGGGGTTTGAGCTATGGCTACACCTTC. Residues: CASSSRDRGGLSYGYTF.

The CDR3 DNA reads as TGTGCCAGCTCACCATCTACAGGGGGCTCAGCCGAGCAGTACTTC. It translates to CASSPSTGGSAEQYF. The V gene is TRBV18, the J gene TRBJ2-7; 9 bases map to TRBD1. V shed 2 bases and J 6 bases; nucleotides not matched to a gene: 8. In germline, CDR1 is KGHSH, CDR2 LQKENI. The length of the CDR3 is 15 residues.

This clone has more than one count but fewer than ten. V is TRBV9 and J is TRBJ2-2; D not resolved. V dropped 4 bases and J dropped 2 bases, with 15 bases sitting between them. The CDR3 runs to 16 residues. Looked up from germline, CDR1 is SGDLS and CDR2 is YYNGEE. The CDR3 reads CASSTSSRANTGELFF. CDR3 bases: TGTGCCAGCAGCACCAGTAGTCGGGCTAACACCGGGGAGCTGTTTTTT.

This chain links TRBV5-6 with TRBJ1-1, with 9 positions matching TRBD1. The CDR3 loop spans 16 amino acids. V trimming: 2 bases; J trimming: 6 bases; junction bases outside the gene matches: 11. Germline V gene lookup returns CDR1 SGHDT and CDR2 YYEEEE. The CDR3 protein is CASSFLNGQGFSEAFF. The CDR3 DNA reads as TGTGCCAGCAGCTTCCTTAACGGACAGGGGTTCTCTGAAGCTTTCTTT. The full variable domain, its missing parts supplied by reference TRBV5-6 and TRBJ1-1, is DAGVTQSPTHLIKTRGQQVTLRCSPKSGHDTVSWYQQALGQGPQFIFQYYEEEERQRGNFPDRFSGHQFPNYSSELNVNALLLGDSALYLCASSFLNGQGFSEAFFGQGTRLTVV.

The chain has TRBV6-4 and TRBJ1-2; 8 bases line up with TRBD1. Trimming at V came to 3 bases and at J to 0 bases, leaving 9 bases not matched to a gene. The CDR3 runs to 17 residues. Germline lookup yields CDR1 MRHNA and CDR2 SNTAGT. CDR3 nucleotide sequence: TGTGCCAGCAGTGAGAGAACAGGGGGGGGTGCTAACTATGGCTACACCTTC. Protein product: CASSERTGGGANYGYTF.

DNA for the CDR3: TGTGCCAGCAGCTTACCGCAGGGGAAAATAACCTACGAGCAGTACTTC. Its translation: CASSLPQGKITYEQYF. The chain has TRBV7-8 and TRBJ2-7; D might be TRBD1 (6 bases). Trimming shortened V by 2 bases and J by 2 bases, and 16 bases separated the two germline ends. CDR1 SGHVS and CDR2 FQNEAQ come from the germline V gene. CDR3 length: 16 amino acids.

J is TRBJ2-1 and V is TRBV11-2; D remains unclear. The CDR3 is made up of 14 amino acids. V lost 1 base and J lost 10, with 14 bases in between. Per the germline V gene, CDR1 is SGHAT and CDR2 is FQNNGV. CDR3 sequence: CASSLGGAYREQFF. The CDR3 DNA sequence: TGTGCCAGCAGCTTAGGGGGTGCCTACAGAGAGCAGTTCTTC.

A single count supports this clone. This rearrangement joins TRBV4-2 to TRBJ1-5, with D perhaps matching TRBD1 (5 bases). V was clipped by 2 bases and J by 6 bases, with 11 bases between them. Germline lookup yields CDR1 LGHNA and CDR2 YNFKEQ. The CDR3 has 14 residues. The CDR3 region has the DNA TGTGCCAGCAGCCAAATGGAGGGGACTCAGCCCCAGCATTTT. Its translation: CASSQMEGTQPQHF.

This chain connects TRBV6-1 to TRBJ1-2; D remains unclear. V lost 1 base and J lost 7, with 13 bases in between. This CDR3 comprises 14 residues. Germline V gene lookup returns CDR1 MNHNS and CDR2 SASEGT. The CDR3 DNA reads TGTGCCAGCAGTGAAGGACAAGACGTCGGTGGCTACACCTTC. Translation: CASSEGQDVGGYTF.

The V gene is TRBV15, the J gene TRBJ2-1; D gene uncertain. CDR1 is LNHNV and CDR2 is YYDKDF in the germline V gene (reference sequence). CDR3 length: 13 residues. V lost 0 bases and J lost 7, with 7 bases in between. The CDR3 region is CATSRDERNEQFF. CDR3 DNA sequence: TGTGCCACCAGCAGAGATGAAAGGAATGAGCAGTTCTTC.

The rearrangement uses TRBV7-6 and TRBJ1-5; 7 nucleotides align to TRBD1. J was trimmed by 1 base and V by 1 base; bases with no gene match: 1. This CDR3 contains 15 residues. The V gene's germline CDR1 is SGHVS and CDR2 FNYEAQ. CDR3 coding DNA: TGTGCCAGCAGCTTAGAACAGGGGAGCAATCAGCCCCAGCATTTT. Its translation is CASSLEQGSNQPQHF.

As concerns this clone: Additional DNA sequences in this sample encode the identical CDR3. The rearrangement joins TRBV5-1 to TRBJ2-5; D possibly corresponds to TRBD1 (7 bases). The ends were cut back, 0 bases at V and 4 bases at J, with 10 bases in the middle. This CDR3 region has 14 residues. Germline CDR1 is SGHRS and CDR2 is YFSETQ. The CDR3 region has the DNA TGCGCCAGCAGCTTGGGGCAGGGGGGAGAGACCCAGTACTTC. This codes for CASSLGQGGETQYF.

The chain has TRBV5-4 and TRBJ2-1; D is ambiguous. CDR1 and CDR2 (germline): SGHNT, YYREEE (reference sequence). V was clipped by 3 bases and J by 5 bases, with 15 bases between them. This CDR3 is 15 amino acids long. Here the CDR3 reads CASSSPRVKDNEQFF. The CDR3 DNA reads as TGTGCCAGCAGCTCACCCCGAGTCAAGGACAATGAGCAGTTCTTC.

This clone was recorded once. CDR3 nucleotides: TGTGCCAGCAGCTTGGGGTACCTGAACACTGAAGCTTTCTTT. Amino acids: CASSLGYLNTEAFF. The gene calls are TRBV5-6 and TRBJ1-1; D gene uncertain. CDR1 and CDR2 from the germline V gene are SGHDT and YYEEEE. Trimming took off 0 bases at V and 0 bases at J, with 6 bases between the two ends. The CDR3 covers 14 residues.

The chain links TRBV28 to TRBJ1-2; no reliable D call. Trimming removed 2 bases from V and 1 base from J, with 5 bases in between. Germline loops: CDR1 MDHEN, CDR2 SYDVKM. The CDR3 is 13 residues long. The CDR3 DNA follows: TGTGCCAGCAGTTTAACAGTTAACTATGGCTACACCTTC. As protein: CASSLTVNYGYTF.

V gene TRBV6-5 combines with J gene TRBJ1-4; D not certain. V dropped 0 bases and J dropped 4 bases, with 6 bases sitting between them. The CDR3 has 14 residues. CDR1 is MNHEY, CDR2 SVGAGI, per germline. CDR3 in DNA: TGTGCCAGCAGTTACTCGGGCAGTAATGAAAAACTGTTTTTT. Its translation is CASSYSGSNEKLFF.

To note about this clone: A junction end diverges from the germline sequence, so it may reflect a read error. The chain uses TRBV19 and TRBJ1-2; 7 bases line up with TRBD1. CDR1 is LNHDA and CDR2 is SQIVND in the germline V gene (reference sequence). CDR3 length: 14 residues. The CDR3 DNA is TGTGCCAGTAGTATAGTCGGGACAGCGACGGGATTTTTCTTC. It translates to CASSIVGTATGFFF.

Concerning this clone: Relative to the germline gene, one junction end is altered; a read error may explain this. V is TRBV7-2 and J is TRBJ2-2; D tentatively fits TRBD1 or TRBD2 (5 bases each). The CDR3 loop spans 16 amino acids. In germline, CDR1 is SGHTA, CDR2 FQGNSA. Here the CDR3 reads CASSLATGTNIGELFF. Written as DNA, the CDR3 is TGTGCCAGCAGCTTAGCGACCGGGACCAACATCGGGGAGCTGTTTTTT.

The genes are TRBV5-1 and TRBJ2-1; 10 positions match TRBD1. The CDR3 length is 16 residues. The trim removed 4 bases at V and 6 bases at J, leaving 10 bases unmatched. The germline V gene has CDR1 SGHRS and CDR2 YFSETQ. The CDR3: CASSQGDRGLFNEQFF. Here the CDR3 DNA reads TGCGCCAGCAGCCAAGGCGACAGGGGGCTGTTCAATGAGCAGTTCTTC.